This entry features one T cell receptor beta chain sequence. Its antigen remains unidentified. The germline gives CDR1 ENHRY, CDR2 SYGVKD. The CDR3 is made up of 12 amino acids. V was trimmed by 8 bases and J by 0 bases, leaving 7 bases between them. TCR beta cDNA libraries included unique molecular identifiers. There were roughly 0.85 to 11 million T cells, and roughly 0.5 million cDNA molecules came from them. TCRdb used MiXCR to reprocess the PCR reads, holding one entry per CDR3 protein. The sample lists some 690,000 distinct CDR3 sequences, 25% to 30% seen once, with approximately 0.55% in the top ten. This specimen belongs to a study of post-analysis software for immune sequencing data. Study observations and caveats: TRBV segments more frequent in patients than in controls numbered about 5 and included TRBV5-6, TRBV5-1 and TRBV20-1. Significantly lower normalized Chao1 diversity was seen in multiple sclerosis patients than in controls.

The clonotype comes from a girl between 10 and 17 years old with multiple sclerosis. The chain recombines TRBV10-3 with TRBJ1-1; D unresolved. Material for sequencing was blood. The CDR3 DNA reads as TGTGCCATCGGCCAGATGAACACTGAAGCTTTCTTT. Its protein product is CAIGQMNTEAFF.